Each of the 13 T cell receptor beta chains below was sequenced from the same sample in a study of control samples from healthy donors and cancer patients. The method was immunoSEQ multiplex PCR; TCRdb's version includes in-frame clones alone and lacks a portion of them. The sample includes about 89,000 clones, about 89% of them seen just once. The specimen sequenced was blood. These receptors were taken from a man younger than 45 in good health.

The chain carries TRBV4-1 and TRBJ2-5; the match to TRBD2 covers 8 bases. This CDR3 region has 17 residues. With V trimmed by 0 bases and J by 4 bases, 10 bases remained unmatched. Germline assignment: CDR1 MGHRA and CDR2 YSYEKL. The chain's CDR3 is CASSQEPVGGGGETQYF. CDR3 coding DNA: TGCGCCAGCAGCCAAGAGCCAGTCGGGGGGGGTGGAGAGACCCAGTACTTC.

The rearrangement joins TRBV18 to TRBJ1-5, with D perhaps TRBD1 (6 bases). Looked up from germline, CDR1 is KGHSH and CDR2 is LQKENI. This CDR3 comprises 15 residues. With 3 bases removed from V and 0 bases from J, the gap between germline ends came to 9 bases. DNA of the CDR3: TGTGCCAGCTCACCGGACAGTGATAGCAATCAGCCCCAGCATTTT. Encoded protein: CASSPDSDSNQPQHF.

The rearrangement links TRBV4-2 to TRBJ2-2; maybe TRBD1 (5 bases). Trimming shortened V by 0 bases and J by 4 bases, and 9 bases separated the two germline ends. The germline V gene encodes CDR1 LGHNA and CDR2 YNFKEQ. This CDR3 contains 15 residues. CDR3 protein: CASSQEYTGTGELFF. The DNA for the CDR3 is TGTGCCAGCAGCCAAGAATATACAGGCACCGGGGAGCTGTTTTTT.

V usage is TRBV7-3 and J usage is TRBJ2-2, with 7 bases matching TRBD2. Germline trimming cut 6 bases from V and 5 bases from J; bases unmatched to any gene: 3. Germline V gene data show CDR1 as SGHTA and CDR2 as FQGTGA. The CDR3 is 13 amino acids. The CDR3 is CASSSAGTGELFF. The CDR3 nucleotides read TGTGCCAGCAGTTCAGCGGGGACCGGGGAGCTGTTTTTT.

The CDR3 region is CASTLSYSYEQYF. The CDR3 region has the DNA TGTGCCAGCACCCTATCATACTCCTACGAGCAGTACTTC. The chain is built from TRBV12-3 or TRBV12-4 and TRBJ2-7; no reliable D call. V was trimmed by 7 bases and J by 0 bases, leaving 10 bases between them. CDR3 length equals 13 residues.

The chain employs TRBV19 and TRBJ1-2, with D possibly being TRBD1 (5 bases). This CDR3 has 15 amino acids. Germline CDR1 and CDR2: LNHDA and SQIVND (reference sequence). V was pared by 10 bases and J by 4 bases, with 22 bases between. CDR3 in amino acids: CATKAPGMKGYGYTF. The CDR3 region has the DNA TGTGCCACAAAGGCCCCAGGGATGAAGGGCTATGGCTACACCTTC.

This clone was seen a handful of times. CDR3 coding DNA: TGTGCCAGCAGCTCGGGGGACAGATCAACCTCGAACACTGAAGCTTTCTTT. The encoded protein is CASSSGDRSTSNTEAFF. V usage is TRBV11-2 and J usage is TRBJ1-1, with TRBD1 matching over 7 bases. The germline V gene encodes CDR1 SGHAT and CDR2 FQNNGV. Trimming took 4 bases from V and 1 from J; bases not matched to a gene: 12. This CDR3 is 17 amino acids long.

V usage is TRBV11-2 and J usage is TRBJ2-5; no clear D gene. This CDR3 region has 16 residues. The V end lost 1 base, the J end lost 2 bases, and 14 bases lay between the germline ends. Germline CDR1 is SGHAT and CDR2 is FQNNGV. For the CDR3, the DNA is TGTGCCAGCAGCTTAGGATCGCAGACAATTCAAGAGACCCAGTACTTC. It translates to CASSLGSQTIQETQYF.

The chain links TRBV25-1 to TRBJ2-3; TRBD1 is a possible D gene (6 bases). CDR1 is MGHDK, CDR2 SYGVNS, per germline. Trimming left V 4 bases short and J 2 bases short, with 16 bases between. This CDR3 spans 16 amino acids. CDR3 residues: CASSARLTGTTDTQYF. Here the CDR3 DNA reads TGTGCCAGCAGTGCCCGACTGACAGGAACCACAGATACGCAGTATTTT.

Only a few counts were recorded for this clone. The chain is built from TRBV27 and TRBJ2-7; D possibly matches TRBD1 or TRBD2 (6 bases each). V was trimmed by 3 bases and J by 5 bases, leaving 11 bases between them. CDR3 length: 13 amino acids. Germline V lookup: CDR1 MNHEY, CDR2 SMNVEV (reference sequence). The CDR3 loop reads CASSFTGGNEQYV. The DNA of the CDR3 is TGTGCCAGCAGTTTTACCGGGGGCAACGAGCAGTACGTC.

This chain joins TRBV3-1 (or the pseudogene TRBV3-2) and TRBJ1-1; D remains ambiguous. CDR3 length equals 14 residues. Trimming cost V 8 bases and J 4 bases, with 17 bases left between them. Germline V gene lookup returns CDR1 LGHDT and CDR2 YNNKEL (reference sequence). In nucleotides, the CDR3 is TGTGCCAGCCGTAAGAGCTTAAGGGTCACTGAAGCTTTCTTT. Protein product: CASRKSLRVTEAFF.

This clone showed up just once. The chain has TRBV18 and TRBJ1-3; D ambiguous. This CDR3 spans 16 amino acids. Germline V gives CDR1 KGHSH, CDR2 LQKENI. V shed 4 bases and J shed 0 bases, with 13 bases lying between them. The CDR3 loop reads CASSLDVPNSGNTIYF. The CDR3 DNA is TGTGCCAGCTCACTAGACGTACCGAACTCTGGAAACACCATATATTTT.

J is TRBJ2-3 and V is TRBV18; 8 nucleotides match TRBD2. CDR3 size: 15 residues. Germline V CDR1 and CDR2: KGHSH, LQKENI. V shed 6 bases and J 6 bases; nucleotides not matched to a gene: 11. CDR3 sequence reads: CASSQRGKLGDTQYF. CDR3 nucleotides: TGTGCCAGCTCTCAGCGGGGGAAGCTCGGGGATACGCAGTATTTT.